This T cell receptor (beta chain) was profiled in a study of T cells in Graves' hyperthyroidism and ophthalmopathy. Exclusion followed for patients with uncontrolled infection, other autoimmune disease, pregnancy or lactation. PBMCs were derived from roughly 9.6 ml fresh peripheral blood. This CDR3 region has 10 residues. V lost 10 bases and J 5 bases, leaving 9 bases between the germline ends. Per the germline V gene, CDR1 is MDHEN and CDR2 is SYDVKM. This clonotype showed up just a few times. The CDR3 regions of TCR beta were amplified from RNA transcripts. First-round RT-PCR of the TCR CDR3 relied on the HTBI primer set. From the multiplex PCR reads, TCRdb called clonotypes with MiXCR, one entry per CDR3 protein. The sample carries 370,000 or so distinct CDR3 sequences, 15% to 19% recorded once.

V gene TRBV28 combines with J gene TRBJ2-7; perhaps TRBD2 as D (5 bases). The specimen sequenced was blood. This clonotype originated in a woman under 30 with Graves' hyperthyroidism that later progressed to Graves' ophthalmopathy. The CDR3 protein is CATRRDEQYF. The CDR3 DNA follows: TGTGCCACCCGGCGGGACGAGCAGTACTTC.